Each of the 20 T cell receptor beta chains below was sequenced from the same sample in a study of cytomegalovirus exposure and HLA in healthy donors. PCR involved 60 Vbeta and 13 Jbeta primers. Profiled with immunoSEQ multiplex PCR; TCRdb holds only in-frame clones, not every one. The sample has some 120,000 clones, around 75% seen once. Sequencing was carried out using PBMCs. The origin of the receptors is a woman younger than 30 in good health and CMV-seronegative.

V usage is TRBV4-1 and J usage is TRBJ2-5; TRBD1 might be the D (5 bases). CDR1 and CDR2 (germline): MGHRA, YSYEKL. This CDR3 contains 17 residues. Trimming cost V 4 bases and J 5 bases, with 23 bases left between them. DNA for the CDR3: TGCGCCAGCAGCCGAGATGGGGCGGCGGCCGGCTATGAGACCCAGTACTTC. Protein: CASSRDGAAAGYETQYF.

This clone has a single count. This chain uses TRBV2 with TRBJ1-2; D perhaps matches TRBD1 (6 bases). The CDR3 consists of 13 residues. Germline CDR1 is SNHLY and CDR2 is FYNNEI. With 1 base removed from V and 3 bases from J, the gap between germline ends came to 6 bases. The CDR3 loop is CASSEEGDYGYTF. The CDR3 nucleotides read TGTGCCAGCAGTGAAGAGGGGGACTATGGCTACACCTTC.

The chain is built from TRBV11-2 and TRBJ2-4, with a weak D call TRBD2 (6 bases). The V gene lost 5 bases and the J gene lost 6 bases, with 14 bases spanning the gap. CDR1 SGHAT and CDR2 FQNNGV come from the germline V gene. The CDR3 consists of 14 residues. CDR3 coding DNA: TGTGCCAGCAGCCATACTTGGGGGGTAAACATTCAGTACTTC. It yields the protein CASSHTWGVNIQYF.

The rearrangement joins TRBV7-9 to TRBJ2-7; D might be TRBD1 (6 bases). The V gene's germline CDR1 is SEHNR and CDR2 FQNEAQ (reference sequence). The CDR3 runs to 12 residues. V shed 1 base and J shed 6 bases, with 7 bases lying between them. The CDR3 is CASSLVQGEQYF. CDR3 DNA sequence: TGTGCCAGCAGCTTAGTACAGGGCGAGCAGTACTTC. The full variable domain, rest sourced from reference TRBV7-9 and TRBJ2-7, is DTGVSQNPRHKITKRGQNVTFRCDPISEHNRLYWYRQTLGQGPEFLTYFQNEAQLEKSRLLSDRFSAERPKGSFSTLEIQRTEQGDSAMYLCASSLVQGEQYFGPGTRLTVT.

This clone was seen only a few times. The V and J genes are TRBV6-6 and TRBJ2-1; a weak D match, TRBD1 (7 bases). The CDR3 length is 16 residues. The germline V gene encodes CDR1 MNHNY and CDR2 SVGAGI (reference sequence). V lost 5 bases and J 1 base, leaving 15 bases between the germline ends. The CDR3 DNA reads TGTGCCAGCAGTCGCCTATCAGGGGGGTCCTACAATGAGCAGTTCTTC. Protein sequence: CASSRLSGGSYNEQFF.

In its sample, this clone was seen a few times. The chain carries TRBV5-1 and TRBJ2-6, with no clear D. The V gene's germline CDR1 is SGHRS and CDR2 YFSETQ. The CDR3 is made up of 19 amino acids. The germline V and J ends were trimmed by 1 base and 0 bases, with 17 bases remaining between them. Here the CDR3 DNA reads TGCGCCAGCAGCTTGTGGGTGGTGGCAGGTTACTCTGGGGCCAACGTCCTGACTTTC. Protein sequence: CASSLWVVAGYSGANVLTF. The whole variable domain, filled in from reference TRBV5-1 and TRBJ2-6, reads KAGVTQTPRYLIKTRGQQVTLSCSPISGHRSVSWYQQTPGQGLQFLFEYFSETQRNKGNFPGRFSGRQFSNSRSEMNVSTLELGDSALYLCASSLWVVAGYSGANVLTFGAGSRLTVL.

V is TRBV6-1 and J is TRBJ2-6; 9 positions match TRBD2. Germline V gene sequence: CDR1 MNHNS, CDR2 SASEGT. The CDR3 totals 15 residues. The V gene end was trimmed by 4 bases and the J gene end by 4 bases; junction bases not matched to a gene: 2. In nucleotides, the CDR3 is TGTGCCAGCAGTGGGCTAGCGGGGGGGGCCAACGTCCTGACTTTC. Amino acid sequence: CASSGLAGGANVLTF.

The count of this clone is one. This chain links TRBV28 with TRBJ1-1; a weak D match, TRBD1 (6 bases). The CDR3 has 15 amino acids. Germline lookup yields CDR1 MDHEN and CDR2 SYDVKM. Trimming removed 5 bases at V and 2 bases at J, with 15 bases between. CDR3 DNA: TGTGCCAGCAGTCCCCGGATGACAGGCAACACTGAAGCTTTCTTT. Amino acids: CASSPRMTGNTEAFF.

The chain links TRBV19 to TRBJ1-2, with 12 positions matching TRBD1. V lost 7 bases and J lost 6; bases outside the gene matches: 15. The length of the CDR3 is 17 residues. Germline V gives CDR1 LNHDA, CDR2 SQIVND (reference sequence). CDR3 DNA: TGTGCCAGTACCTCCTCATCGGGGACAGGGGGCGATCATGGCTACACCTTC. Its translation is CASTSSSGTGGDHGYTF.

CDR3 in amino acids: CASSQGLGATGELFF. The CDR3 DNA reads TGTGCCAGCAGCCAAGGGCTGGGAGCCACCGGGGAGCTGTTTTTT. This chain uses TRBV16 with TRBJ2-2, with D tentatively TRBD2 (5 bases). The CDR3 loop spans 15 amino acids. Germline V CDR1 and CDR2: KGHSY, FQNENV. The V end was cut by 2 bases, the J end by 4 bases, with 11 bases between.

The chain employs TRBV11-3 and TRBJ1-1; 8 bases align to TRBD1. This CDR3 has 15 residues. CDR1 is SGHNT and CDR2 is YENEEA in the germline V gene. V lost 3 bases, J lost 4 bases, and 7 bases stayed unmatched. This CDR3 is CASSFSSGQGTEAFF. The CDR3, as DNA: TGTGCCAGCAGCTTCAGTTCAGGACAGGGCACTGAAGCTTTCTTT.

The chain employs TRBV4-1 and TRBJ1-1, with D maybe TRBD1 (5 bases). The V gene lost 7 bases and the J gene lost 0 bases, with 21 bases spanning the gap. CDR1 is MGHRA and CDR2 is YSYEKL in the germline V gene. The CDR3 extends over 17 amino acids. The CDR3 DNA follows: TGCGCCAGCACCTGGGGCGGAAATAGGGGAATGAACACTGAAGCTTTCTTT. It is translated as CASTWGGNRGMNTEAFF.

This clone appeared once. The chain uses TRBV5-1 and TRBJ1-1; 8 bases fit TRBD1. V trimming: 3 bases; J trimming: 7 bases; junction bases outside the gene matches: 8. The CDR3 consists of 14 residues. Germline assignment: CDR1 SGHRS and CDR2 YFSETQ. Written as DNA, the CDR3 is TGCGCCAGCAGCTACGGACAGGGTCGGGATGAAGCTTTCTTT. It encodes CASSYGQGRDEAFF. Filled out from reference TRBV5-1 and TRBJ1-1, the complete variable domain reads KAGVTQTPRYLIKTRGQQVTLSCSPISGHRSVSWYQQTPGQGLQFLFEYFSETQRNKGNFPGRFSGRQFSNSRSEMNVSTLELGDSALYLCASSYGQGRDEAFFGQGTRLTVV.

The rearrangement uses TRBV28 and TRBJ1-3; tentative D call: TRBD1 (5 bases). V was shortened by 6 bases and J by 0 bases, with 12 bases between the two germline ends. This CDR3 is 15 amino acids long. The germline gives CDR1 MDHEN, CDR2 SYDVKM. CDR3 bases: TGTGCCAGCAGCCTAGACAGATCCTCTGGAAACACCATATATTTT. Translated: CASSLDRSSGNTIYF.

The CDR3 DNA reads TGCGCCAGCAGGGGGACACAGAACACTGAAGCTTTCTTT. Protein: CASRGTQNTEAFF. J is TRBJ1-1 and V is TRBV5-1; D perhaps matches TRBD1 (6 bases). V was cut by 5 bases and J by 1 base, with 9 bases left in between. The CDR3 extends over 13 amino acids. Germline lookup yields CDR1 SGHRS and CDR2 YFSETQ.

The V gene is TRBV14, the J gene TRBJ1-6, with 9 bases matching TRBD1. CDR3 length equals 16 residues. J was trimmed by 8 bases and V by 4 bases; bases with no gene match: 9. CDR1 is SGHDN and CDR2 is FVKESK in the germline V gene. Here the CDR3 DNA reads TGTGCCAGCAGCCGGGGACAGGGCGTCGACCATTCACCCCTCCACTTT. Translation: CASSRGQGVDHSPLHF.

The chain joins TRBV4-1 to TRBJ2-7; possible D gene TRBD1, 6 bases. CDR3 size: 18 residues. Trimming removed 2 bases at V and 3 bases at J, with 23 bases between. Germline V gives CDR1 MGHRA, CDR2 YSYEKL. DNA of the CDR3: TGCGCCAGCAGCCAACTCCTCACCGGGACACGGTCTGTCTACGAGCAGTACTTC. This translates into CASSQLLTGTRSVYEQYF.

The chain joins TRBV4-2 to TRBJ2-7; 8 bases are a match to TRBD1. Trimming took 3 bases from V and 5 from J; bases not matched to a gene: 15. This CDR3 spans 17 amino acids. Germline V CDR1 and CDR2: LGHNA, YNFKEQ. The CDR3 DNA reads TGTGCCAGCAGCCACCCCGCGGGACAGGTCCGGGTGAACGAGCAGTACTTC. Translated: CASSHPAGQVRVNEQYF.

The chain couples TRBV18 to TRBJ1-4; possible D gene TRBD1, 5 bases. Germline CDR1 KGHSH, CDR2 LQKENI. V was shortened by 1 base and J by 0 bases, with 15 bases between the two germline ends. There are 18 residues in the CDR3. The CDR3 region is CASSPRPAGLATNEKLFF. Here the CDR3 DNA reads TGTGCCAGCTCACCACGCCCTGCGGGACTCGCAACTAATGAAAAACTGTTTTTT.

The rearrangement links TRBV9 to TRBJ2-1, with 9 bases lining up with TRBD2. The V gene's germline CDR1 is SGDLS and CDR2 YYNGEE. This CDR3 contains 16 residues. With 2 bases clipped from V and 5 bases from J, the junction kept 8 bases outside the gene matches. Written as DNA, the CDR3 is TGTGCCAGCAGCGTCCAAAGCGGGGGGCCCAACAATGAGCAGTTCTTC. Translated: CASSVQSGGPNNEQFF.